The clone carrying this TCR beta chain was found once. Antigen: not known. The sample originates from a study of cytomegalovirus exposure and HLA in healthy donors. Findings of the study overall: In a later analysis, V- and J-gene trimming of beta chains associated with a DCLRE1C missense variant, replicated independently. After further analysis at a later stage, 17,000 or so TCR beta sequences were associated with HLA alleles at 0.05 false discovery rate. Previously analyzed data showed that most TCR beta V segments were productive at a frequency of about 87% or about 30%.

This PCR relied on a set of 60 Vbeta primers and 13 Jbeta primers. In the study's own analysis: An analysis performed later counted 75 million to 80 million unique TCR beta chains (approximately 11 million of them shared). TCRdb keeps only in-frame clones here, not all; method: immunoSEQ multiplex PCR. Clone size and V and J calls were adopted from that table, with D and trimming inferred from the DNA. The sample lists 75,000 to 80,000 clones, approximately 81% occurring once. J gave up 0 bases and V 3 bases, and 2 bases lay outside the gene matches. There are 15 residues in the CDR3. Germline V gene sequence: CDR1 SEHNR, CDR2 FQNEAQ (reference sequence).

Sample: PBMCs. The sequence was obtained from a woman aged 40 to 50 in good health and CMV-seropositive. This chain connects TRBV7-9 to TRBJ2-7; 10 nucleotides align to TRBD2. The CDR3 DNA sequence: TGTGCCAGCAGCTTCCTAGCGGGGGTCTCCTACGAGCAGTACTTC. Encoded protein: CASSFLAGVSYEQYF.